These 26 T cell receptor beta chains were all obtained from the same sample, sequenced in a study of T cells after yellow fever vaccination. TCRdb re-called the 5' RACE reads with MiXCR, one entry per CDR3 protein. The table records hundreds of thousands of distinct CDR3 sequences, more than 9% of them present only once. The input for sequencing was PBMCs, taken on the day of the yellow fever booster vaccination. These TCRs come from a man aged 30-40 years who received the YFV17D yellow fever vaccine.

The CDR3 region has the DNA TGTGCCATCAGCGAGGGGGCCCCGGGCGTGGGTCAGCCCCAGCATTTT. It yields the protein CAISEGAPGVGQPQHF. The chain combines TRBV10-3 with TRBJ1-5, with TRBD1 matching 7 bases. CDR3 length equals 16 residues. Trimming removed 6 bases from V and 6 bases from J; junction bases left unmatched: 14. Per germline, CDR1 ENHRY and CDR2 SYGVKD.

This clonotype was detected only a few times. J is TRBJ2-1 and V is TRBV6-1, with 8 bases aligning to TRBD2. J lost 7 bases, V lost 7 bases, and 12 bases had no gene match. The germline V gene encodes CDR1 MNHNS and CDR2 SASEGT. The CDR3 totals 15 residues. This CDR3 is CASTPGVAGRNEQFF. The CDR3 region has the DNA TGTGCCAGCACCCCGGGGGTAGCGGGACGGAATGAGCAGTTCTTC.

The rearrangement links TRBV28 to TRBJ2-2; 10 positions match TRBD2. With V trimmed by 7 bases and J by 6 bases, 8 bases remained unmatched. Germline lookup yields CDR1 MDHEN and CDR2 SYDVKM. CDR3 length equals 15 residues. CDR3 in DNA: TGTGCCAGCACTTTGGTAGGACTAGCGGCCGGGGAGCTGTTTTTT. Amino acids: CASTLVGLAAGELFF.

The chain joins TRBV5-1 to TRBJ2-1, with 15 bases lining up with TRBD2. Looked up from germline, CDR1 is SGHRS and CDR2 is YFSETQ. V lost 4 bases, J lost 8 bases, and 7 bases stayed unmatched. This CDR3 spans 16 amino acids. The CDR3 loop is CASSQGLAGGVHEQFF. In DNA form, the CDR3 reads TGCGCCAGCAGCCAGGGACTAGCGGGAGGAGTCCATGAGCAGTTCTTC.

The CDR3 region has the DNA TGTGCCAGCAGCCAAGATCAGGGTGGGAACCCGGGCTACGAGCAGTACTTC. Translating gives CASSQDQGGNPGYEQYF. The chain joins TRBV3-1 to TRBJ2-7; weak D call: TRBD1 (5 bases). V shed 0 bases and J shed 3 bases, with 18 bases lying between them. The CDR3 runs to 17 residues. Germline loops: CDR1 LGHDT, CDR2 YNNKEL (reference sequence).

This clonotype was picked up a small number of times. J is TRBJ2-7 and V is TRBV7-9; D is perhaps TRBD1 (6 bases). The CDR3 consists of 15 residues. Trimming stripped 6 bases from V and 2 bases from J, with 17 bases between. In germline, CDR1 is SEHNR, CDR2 FQNEAQ (reference sequence). Written as DNA, the CDR3 is TGTGCCAGCAGATATCCTCGGGACAAAGCCTACGAGCAGTACTTC. This translates into CASRYPRDKAYEQYF.

J is TRBJ2-3 and V is TRBV19; 11 nucleotides align to TRBD2. Germline CDR1 LNHDA, CDR2 SQIVND (reference sequence). CDR3 length equals 15 residues. The V gene end was trimmed by 6 bases and the J gene end by 2 bases; junction bases not matched to a gene: 4. This CDR3 is CASRDSGRATDTQYF. In nucleotides, the CDR3 is TGTGCCAGTAGAGATAGCGGGAGGGCCACAGATACGCAGTATTTT.

The gene calls are TRBV12-3 or TRBV12-4 and TRBJ1-2, with D possibly matching TRBD1 (6 bases). The CDR3 spans 14 residues. The ends were cut back, 4 bases at V and 2 bases at J, with 11 bases in the middle. The CDR3 nucleotides read TGTGCCAGCAGTTCCTGGACAGCCAACTATGGCTACACCTTC. Encoded protein: CASSSWTANYGYTF.

This clonotype was detected only a few times. As DNA, the CDR3 is TGTGCCAGCAGCGTCCGAGGGGGGGGCCCCGGGGGCTCCTACGAGCAGTACTTC. Its translation: CASSVRGGGPGGSYEQYF. V usage is TRBV9 and J usage is TRBJ2-7, with D perhaps matching TRBD2 (7 bases). V was cut by 2 bases and J by 0 bases, with 21 bases left in between. Per the germline V gene, CDR1 is SGDLS and CDR2 is YYNGEE. The CDR3 spans 18 residues.

This clonotype was observed a few times. J is TRBJ1-3 and V is TRBV25-1; 7 bases are shared with TRBD1. Unmatched junction bases numbered 8, after V lost 5 bases and J lost 7 bases. This CDR3 has 14 residues. Germline-derived CDR1 and CDR2 are MGHDK and SYGVNS. The CDR3 is CASSIAGGGNTIYF. In DNA form, the CDR3 reads TGTGCCAGCAGTATTGCAGGGGGAGGCAACACCATATATTTT.

This clonotype was observed a few times. The J gene is TRBJ1-4, the V gene TRBV12-3 or TRBV12-4; 7 bases line up with TRBD1. The CDR3 is made up of 15 amino acids. Germline trimming cut 5 bases from V and 8 bases from J; bases unmatched to any gene: 11. CDR3: CASSPSTGFGEKLFF. Here the CDR3 DNA reads TGTGCCAGCAGTCCCTCGACAGGGTTCGGCGAAAAACTGTTTTTT.

This clonotype was observed many times. The chain is built from TRBV29-1 and TRBJ2-1, with TRBD2 matching 7 bases. Germline CDR1 reads SQVTM; CDR2 reads ANQGSEA. With 7 bases clipped from V and 4 bases from J, the junction kept 7 bases outside the gene matches. The CDR3 spans 13 residues. CDR3 amino acids: CSAASGTYNEQFF. For the CDR3, the DNA is TGCAGCGCTGCCAGCGGGACTTACAATGAGCAGTTCTTC.

This chain connects TRBV6-2 or TRBV6-3 to TRBJ1-1; TRBD1 matches 9 bases. Trimming took 0 bases from V and 6 from J; bases not matched to a gene: 17. CDR3 length: 19 residues. Germline V gene sequence: CDR1 MNHEY, CDR2 SVGEGT. The CDR3 coding sequence is TGTGCCAGCAGTTACTCGAGTATGGGGACAGGGAGGGTTGGACCTGAAGCTTTCTTT. Encoded protein: CASSYSSMGTGRVGPEAFF.

This clonotype is a singleton in its sample. A much larger clone lies a single base off, so this may be a read error. The chain recombines TRBV15 with TRBJ2-7, with D uncertain. CDR3 length: 12 amino acids. With 8 bases removed from V and 3 bases from J, the gap between germline ends came to 11 bases. The germline gives CDR1 LNHNV, CDR2 YYDKDF (reference sequence). The CDR3 DNA is TGTGCCACCCGTTTCCCCGGCTACGAGCAGTACTTC. Protein product: CATRFPGYEQYF.

The genes are TRBV6-5 and TRBJ2-7; TRBD1 might be the D (5 bases). The CDR3 loop spans 12 amino acids. The germline V and J ends were trimmed by 6 bases and 7 bases, with 13 bases remaining between them. CDR1 and CDR2 (germline): MNHEY, SVGAGI. Here the CDR3 reads CASSSPGWEQYF. The CDR3 nucleotides are TGTGCCAGCAGCTCCCCAGGGTGGGAGCAGTACTTC.

The CDR3 spells CASSLRVAGGEQFF. In nucleotides, the CDR3 is TGTGCCAGCAGTTTAAGGGTAGCGGGAGGTGAGCAGTTCTTC. The rearrangement joins TRBV27 to TRBJ2-1; 10 bases align to TRBD2. The CDR3 has 14 residues. CDR1 is MNHEY, CDR2 SMNVEV, per germline (reference sequence). J gave up 9 bases and V 2 bases, and 4 bases lay outside the gene matches.

The chain has TRBV19 and TRBJ1-2; TRBD1 matches 9 bases. The V segment lost 5 bases and the J segment 6 bases; nucleotides outside the gene matches: 7. The CDR3 length is 14 residues. The germline V gene has CDR1 LNHDA and CDR2 SQIVND (reference sequence). Here the CDR3 DNA reads TGTGCCAGTAGTGTCCGGGACAGGGTCAATGGCTACACCTTC. This gives the protein CASSVRDRVNGYTF.

This chain connects TRBV7-3 to TRBJ2-3; 7 bases are shared with TRBD2. The ends lost 2 bases at V and 3 bases at J; junction bases unmatched: 8. The CDR3 consists of 16 residues. Germline loops: CDR1 SGHTA, CDR2 FQGTGA. Here the CDR3 DNA reads TGTGCCAGCAGCTTATGGGGGACTATAGGGACAGATACGCAGTATTTT. Protein: CASSLWGTIGTDTQYF.

The genes are TRBV5-6 and TRBJ1-1; D is unresolved. V lost 2 bases and J 2 bases, leaving 13 bases between the germline ends. The CDR3 has 15 amino acids. Germline CDR1 reads SGHDT; CDR2 reads YYEEEE. In DNA, the CDR3 is TGTGCCAGCAGCTTATCCACCCATCCTAACACTGAAGCTTTCTTT. Its protein is CASSLSTHPNTEAFF.

This clonotype was recorded at least ten times. This sequence joins TRBV5-5 and TRBJ2-2; perhaps TRBD1 as D (6 bases). Germline V gives CDR1 SGHKS, CDR2 YYEKEE (reference sequence). The CDR3 extends over 15 amino acids. The V end lost 2 bases, the J end lost 2 bases, and 10 bases lay between the germline ends. CDR3 loop: CASSFGGQNTGELFF. The DNA for the CDR3 is TGTGCCAGCAGCTTTGGGGGACAAAACACCGGGGAGCTGTTTTTT.

This clonotype was detected only a few times. The V gene is TRBV20-1, the J gene TRBJ1-6; 7 bases line up with TRBD1. Germline CDR1 and CDR2: DFQATT and SNEGSKA (reference sequence). The CDR3 is 14 amino acids. The J segment lost 7 bases and the V segment lost 2 bases, leaving 5 bases of the junction unmatched. CDR3 region: CSARKAGGNSPLHF. Written as DNA, the CDR3 is TGCAGTGCTAGAAAGGCAGGGGGGAATTCACCCCTCCACTTT.

The chain combines TRBV7-9 with TRBJ1-1, with TRBD1 identical over 10 bases. With 5 bases clipped from V and 4 bases from J, the junction kept 7 bases outside the gene matches. The germline gives CDR1 SEHNR, CDR2 FQNEAQ (reference sequence). The CDR3 consists of 15 residues. CDR3 in amino acids: CASSTRTGGSTEAFF. CDR3 coding DNA: TGTGCCAGCAGCACCCGGACAGGGGGGAGCACTGAAGCTTTCTTT.

This clonotype was detected ten times or more. The rearrangement links TRBV3-1 to TRBJ1-2, with D perhaps matching TRBD1 (5 bases). Germline CDR1 LGHDT, CDR2 YNNKEL (reference sequence). CDR3 length equals 16 residues. Deletions cut 0 bases from V and 8 bases from J, with 19 bases between. CDR3 protein: CASSQDWAQGFGGYTF. The CDR3 DNA reads as TGTGCCAGCAGCCAAGATTGGGCGCAGGGATTTGGCGGCTACACCTTC.

The chain couples TRBV5-4 to TRBJ2-7; D is unclear. Germline V gene data show CDR1 as SGHNT and CDR2 as YYREEE (reference sequence). This CDR3 spans 14 amino acids. V was pared by 0 bases and J by 2 bases, with 9 bases between. CDR3 nucleotide sequence: TGTGCCAGCAGCTTGGGTGAGGTCCCCTACGAGCAGTACTTC. Translated: CASSLGEVPYEQYF.

This clonotype came up a few times. V usage is TRBV7-6 and J usage is TRBJ1-6; TRBD1 might be the D (6 bases). The CDR3 totals 14 residues. CDR1 and CDR2 (germline): SGHVS, FNYEAQ. V shed 5 bases and J shed 10 bases, with 15 bases lying between them. The CDR3 here is CASSRGMIGSPLHF. In DNA, the CDR3 is TGTGCCAGCAGCAGGGGGATGATAGGATCACCCCTCCACTTT.

The V and J genes are TRBV5-1 and TRBJ2-2; 8 positions match TRBD2. Germline CDR1 and CDR2: SGHRS and YFSETQ. J was trimmed by 3 bases and V by 5 bases; bases with no gene match: 6. The CDR3 runs 15 residues. DNA for the CDR3: TGCGCCAGCAGATTCATCGGGGGGGACACCGGGGAGCTGTTTTTT. Its protein is CASRFIGGDTGELFF. Full variable domain (remainder filled in from reference TRBV5-1 and TRBJ2-2): KAGVTQTPRYLIKTRGQQVTLSCSPISGHRSVSWYQQTPGQGLQFLFEYFSETQRNKGNFPGRFSGRQFSNSRSEMNVSTLELGDSALYLCASRFIGGDTGELFFGEGSRLTVL.